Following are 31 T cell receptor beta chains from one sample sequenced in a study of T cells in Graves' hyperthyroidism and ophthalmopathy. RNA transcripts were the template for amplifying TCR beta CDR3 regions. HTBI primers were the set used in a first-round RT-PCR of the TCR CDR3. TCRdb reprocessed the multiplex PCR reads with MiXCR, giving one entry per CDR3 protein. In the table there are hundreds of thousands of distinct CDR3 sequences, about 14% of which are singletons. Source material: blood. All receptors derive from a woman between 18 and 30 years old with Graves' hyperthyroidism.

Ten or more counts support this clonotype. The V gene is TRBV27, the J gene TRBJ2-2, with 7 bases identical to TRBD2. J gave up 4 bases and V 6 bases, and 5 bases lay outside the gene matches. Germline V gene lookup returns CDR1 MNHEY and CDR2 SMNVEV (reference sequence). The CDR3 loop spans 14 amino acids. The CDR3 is CASSWGRVTGELFF. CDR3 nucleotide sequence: TGTGCCAGCAGCTGGGGGAGGGTCACCGGGGAGCTGTTTTTT.

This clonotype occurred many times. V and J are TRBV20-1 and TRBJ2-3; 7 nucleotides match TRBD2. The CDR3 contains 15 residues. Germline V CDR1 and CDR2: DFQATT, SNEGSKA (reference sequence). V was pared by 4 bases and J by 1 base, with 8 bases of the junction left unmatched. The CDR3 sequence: CSANHGRFRTDTQYF. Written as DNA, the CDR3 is TGCAGTGCTAATCACGGGAGGTTCCGCACAGATACGCAGTATTTT.

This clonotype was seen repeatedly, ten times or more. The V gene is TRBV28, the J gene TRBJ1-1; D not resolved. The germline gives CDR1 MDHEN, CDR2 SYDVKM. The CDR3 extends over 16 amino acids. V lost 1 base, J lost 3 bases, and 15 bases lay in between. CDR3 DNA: TGTGCCAGCAGTTTATTCCCTCGGGTTCAGGACACTGAAGCTTTCTTT. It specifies CASSLFPRVQDTEAFF.

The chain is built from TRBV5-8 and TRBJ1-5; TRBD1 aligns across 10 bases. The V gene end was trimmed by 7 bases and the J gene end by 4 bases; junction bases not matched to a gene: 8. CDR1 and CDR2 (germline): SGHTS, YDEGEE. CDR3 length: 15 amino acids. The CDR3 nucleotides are TGTGCCAGCCTCTCTGGGGGACAGGGGAATCAGCCCCAGCATTTT. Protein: CASLSGGQGNQPQHF.

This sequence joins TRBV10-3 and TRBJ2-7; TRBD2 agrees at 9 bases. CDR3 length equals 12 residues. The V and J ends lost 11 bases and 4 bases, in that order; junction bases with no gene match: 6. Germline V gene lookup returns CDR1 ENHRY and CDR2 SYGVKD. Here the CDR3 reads CAVSGSGYEQYF. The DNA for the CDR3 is TGTGCCGTTAGCGGGAGCGGGTACGAGCAGTACTTC.

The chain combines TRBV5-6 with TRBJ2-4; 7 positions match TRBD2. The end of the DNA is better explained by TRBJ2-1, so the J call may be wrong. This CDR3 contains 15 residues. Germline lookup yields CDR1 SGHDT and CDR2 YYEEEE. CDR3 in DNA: TGTGCCAGCAGCTTAAGGTCTCTGGGAGGGACCCCTCAGTTCTTC. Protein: CASSLRSLGGTPQFF.

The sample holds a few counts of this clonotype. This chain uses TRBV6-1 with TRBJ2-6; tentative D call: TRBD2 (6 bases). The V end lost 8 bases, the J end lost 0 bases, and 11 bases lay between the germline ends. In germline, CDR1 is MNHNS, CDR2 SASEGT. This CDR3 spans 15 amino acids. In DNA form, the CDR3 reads TGTGCCAGCGGGGACTGGCACTCTGGGGCCAACGTCCTGACTTTC. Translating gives CASGDWHSGANVLTF.

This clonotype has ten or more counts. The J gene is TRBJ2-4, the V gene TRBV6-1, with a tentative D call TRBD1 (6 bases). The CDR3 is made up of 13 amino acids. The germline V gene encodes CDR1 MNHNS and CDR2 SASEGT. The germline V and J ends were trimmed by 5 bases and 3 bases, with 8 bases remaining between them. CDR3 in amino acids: CASSSGVKNIQYF. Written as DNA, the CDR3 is TGTGCCAGCAGTTCAGGGGTCAAAAACATTCAGTACTTC.

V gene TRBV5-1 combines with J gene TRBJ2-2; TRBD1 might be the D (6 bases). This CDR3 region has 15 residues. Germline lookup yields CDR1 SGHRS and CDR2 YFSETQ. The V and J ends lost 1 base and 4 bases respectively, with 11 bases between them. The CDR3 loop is CASSLISGATGELFF. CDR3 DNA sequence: TGCGCCAGCAGCTTGATTTCAGGGGCCACCGGGGAGCTGTTTTTT.

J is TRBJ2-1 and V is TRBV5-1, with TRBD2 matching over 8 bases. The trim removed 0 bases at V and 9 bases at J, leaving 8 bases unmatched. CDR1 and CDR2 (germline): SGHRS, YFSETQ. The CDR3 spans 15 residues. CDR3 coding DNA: TGCGCCAGCAGCTTGGACGCAGCGGGAGACGCTGAGCAGTTCTTC. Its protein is CASSLDAAGDAEQFF.

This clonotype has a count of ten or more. CDR3 amino acids: CASKNEAPSTEAFF. The DNA for the CDR3 is TGTGCCAGCAAGAATGAGGCCCCCAGCACTGAAGCTTTCTTT. The chain is built from TRBV2 and TRBJ1-1; D gene unclear. Germline V gene data show CDR1 as SNHLY and CDR2 as FYNNEI. The CDR3 extends over 14 amino acids. The V and J ends lost 7 bases and 4 bases respectively, with 16 bases between them.

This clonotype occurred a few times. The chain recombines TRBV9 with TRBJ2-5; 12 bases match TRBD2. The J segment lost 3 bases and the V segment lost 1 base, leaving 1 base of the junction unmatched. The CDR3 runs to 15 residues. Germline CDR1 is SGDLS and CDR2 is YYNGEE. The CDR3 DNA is TGTGCCAGCAGCGTATCTAGCGGGAGGGAAGAGACCCAGTACTTC. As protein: CASSVSSGREETQYF.

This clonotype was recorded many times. This CDR3 is CASSAQEDEQYF. CDR3 nucleotides: TGTGCCAGCAGCGCCCAAGAAGACGAGCAGTACTTC. The V and J genes are TRBV7-9 and TRBJ2-7; D uncertain. From germline, CDR1 is SEHNR and CDR2 FQNEAQ (reference sequence). The V and J ends lost 5 bases and 5 bases respectively, with 10 bases between them. The CDR3 extends over 12 amino acids. The full variable domain, with the rest looked up from reference TRBV7-9 and TRBJ2-7, is DTGVSQNPRHKITKRGQNVTFRCDPISEHNRLYWYRQTLGQGPEFLTYFQNEAQLEKSRLLSDRFSAERPKGSFSTLEIQRTEQGDSAMYLCASSAQEDEQYFGPGTRLTVT.

The CDR3 spells CASSPSGLDEQFF. Here the CDR3 DNA reads TGTGCCAGTAGTCCCTCAGGGCTGGATGAGCAGTTCTTC. V is TRBV19 and J is TRBJ2-1, with D maybe TRBD1 (5 bases). Germline CDR1 and CDR2: LNHDA and SQIVND (reference sequence). V was cut by 5 bases and J by 8 bases, with 13 bases left in between. This CDR3 comprises 13 residues.

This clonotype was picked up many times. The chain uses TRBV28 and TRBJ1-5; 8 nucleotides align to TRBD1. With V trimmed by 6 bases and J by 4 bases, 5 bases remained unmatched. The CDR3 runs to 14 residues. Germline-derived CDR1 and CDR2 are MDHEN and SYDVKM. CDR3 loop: CASRRQGTNQPQHF. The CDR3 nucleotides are TGTGCCAGCAGACGACAGGGGACTAATCAGCCCCAGCATTTT.

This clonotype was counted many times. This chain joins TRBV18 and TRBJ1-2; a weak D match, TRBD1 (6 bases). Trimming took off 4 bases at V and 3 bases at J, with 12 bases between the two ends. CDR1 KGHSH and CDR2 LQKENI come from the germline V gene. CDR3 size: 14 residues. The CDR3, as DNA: TGTGCCAGCTCACTCGGGACATTTGACTATGGCTACACCTTC. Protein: CASSLGTFDYGYTF.

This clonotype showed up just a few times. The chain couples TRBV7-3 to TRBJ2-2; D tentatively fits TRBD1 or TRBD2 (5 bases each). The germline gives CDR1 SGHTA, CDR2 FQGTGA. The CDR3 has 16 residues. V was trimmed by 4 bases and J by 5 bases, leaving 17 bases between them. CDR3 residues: CASSSGGLPGTGELFF. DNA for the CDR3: TGTGCCAGCAGCTCTGGTGGACTCCCAGGGACCGGGGAGCTGTTTTTT.

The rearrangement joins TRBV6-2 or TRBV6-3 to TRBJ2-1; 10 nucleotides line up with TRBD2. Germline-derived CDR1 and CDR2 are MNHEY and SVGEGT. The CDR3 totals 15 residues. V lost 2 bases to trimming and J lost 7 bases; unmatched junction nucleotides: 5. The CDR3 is CASSYQREGQNEQFF. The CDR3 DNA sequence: TGTGCCAGCAGTTACCAGCGGGAGGGCCAAAATGAGCAGTTCTTC.

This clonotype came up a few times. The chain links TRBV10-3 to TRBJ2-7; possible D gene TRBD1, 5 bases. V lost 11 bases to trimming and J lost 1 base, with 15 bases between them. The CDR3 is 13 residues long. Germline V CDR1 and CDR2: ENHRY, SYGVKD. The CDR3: CAVGAATSYEQYF. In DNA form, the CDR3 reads TGTGCCGTTGGGGCAGCTACGTCCTACGAGCAGTACTTC.

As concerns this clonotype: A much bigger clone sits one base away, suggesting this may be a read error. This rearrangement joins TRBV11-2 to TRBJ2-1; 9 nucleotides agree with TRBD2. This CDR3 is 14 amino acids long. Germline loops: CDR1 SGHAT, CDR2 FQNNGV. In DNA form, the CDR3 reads TGTGCCAGCAGCTTAGTAGCGGGAGAGGCTGAGCAGTCCTTC. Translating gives CASSLVAGEAEQSF.

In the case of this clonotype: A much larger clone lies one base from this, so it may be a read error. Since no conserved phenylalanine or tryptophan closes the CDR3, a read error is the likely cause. The CDR3, as DNA: TGCAGTGCTAACGGACTAGCGGATTACAATGAGCAGTTCCTC. This encodes CSANGLADYNEQFL. The rearrangement links TRBV20-1 to TRBJ2-1, with 10 nucleotides matching TRBD2. V was clipped by 4 bases and J by 4 bases; unmatched bases: 4. Germline assignment: CDR1 DFQATT and CDR2 SNEGSKA (reference sequence). There are 14 residues in the CDR3.

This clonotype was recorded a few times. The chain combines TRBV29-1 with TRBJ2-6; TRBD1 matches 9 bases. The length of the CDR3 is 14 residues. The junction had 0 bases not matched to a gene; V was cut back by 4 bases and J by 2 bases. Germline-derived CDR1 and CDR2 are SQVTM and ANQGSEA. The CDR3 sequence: CSVGQGAGANVLTF. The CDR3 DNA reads TGCAGCGTTGGACAGGGGGCTGGGGCCAACGTCCTGACTTTC.

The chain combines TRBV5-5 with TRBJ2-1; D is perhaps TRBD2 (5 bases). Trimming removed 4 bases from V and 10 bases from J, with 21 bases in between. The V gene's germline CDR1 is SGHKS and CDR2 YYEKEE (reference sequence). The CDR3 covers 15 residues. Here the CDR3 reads CASSHVRLIGGEQFF. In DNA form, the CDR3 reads TGTGCCAGCAGCCACGTGCGATTAATCGGCGGGGAGCAGTTCTTC. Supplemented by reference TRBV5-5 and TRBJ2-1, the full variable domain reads DAGVTQSPTHLIKTRGQQVTLRCSPISGHKSVSWYQQVLGQGPQFIFQYYEKEERGRGNFPDRFSARQFPNYSSELNVNALLLGDSALYLCASSHVRLIGGEQFFGPGTRLTVL.

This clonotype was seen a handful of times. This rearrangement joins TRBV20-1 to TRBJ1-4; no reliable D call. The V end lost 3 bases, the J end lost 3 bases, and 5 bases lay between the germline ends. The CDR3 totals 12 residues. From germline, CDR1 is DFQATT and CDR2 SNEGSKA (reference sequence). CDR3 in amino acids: CSARVSNEKLFF. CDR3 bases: TGCAGTGCTAGGGTGTCTAATGAAAAACTGTTTTTT.

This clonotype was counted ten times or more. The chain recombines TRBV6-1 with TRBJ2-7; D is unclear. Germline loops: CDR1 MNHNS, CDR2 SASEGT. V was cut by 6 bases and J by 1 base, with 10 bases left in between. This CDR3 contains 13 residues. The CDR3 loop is CASRRQESYEQYF. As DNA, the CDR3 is TGTGCCAGCAGGAGGCAGGAATCCTACGAGCAGTACTTC.

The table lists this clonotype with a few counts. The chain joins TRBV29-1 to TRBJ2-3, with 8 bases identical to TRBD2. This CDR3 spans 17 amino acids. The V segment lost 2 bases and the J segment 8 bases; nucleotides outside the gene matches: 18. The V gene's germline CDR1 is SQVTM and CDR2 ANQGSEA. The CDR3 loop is CSVEPLLAATTQATQYF. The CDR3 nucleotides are TGCAGCGTTGAACCGTTACTAGCGGCCACGACCCAGGCTACGCAGTATTTT.

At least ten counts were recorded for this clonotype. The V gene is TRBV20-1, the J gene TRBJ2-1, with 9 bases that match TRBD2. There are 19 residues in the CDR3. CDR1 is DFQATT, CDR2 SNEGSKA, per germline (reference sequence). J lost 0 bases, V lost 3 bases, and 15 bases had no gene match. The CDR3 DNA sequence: TGCAGTGCTAGGGGATTTAGCGGGAGACACCTAAGCTCCTACAATGAGCAGTTCTTC. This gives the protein CSARGFSGRHLSSYNEQFF.

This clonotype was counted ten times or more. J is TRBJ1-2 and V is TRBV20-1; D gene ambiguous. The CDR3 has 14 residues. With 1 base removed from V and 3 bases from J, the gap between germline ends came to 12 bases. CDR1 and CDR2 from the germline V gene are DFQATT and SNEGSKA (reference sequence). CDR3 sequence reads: CSARVDRTYYGYTF. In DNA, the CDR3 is TGCAGTGCTAGAGTTGACCGAACCTACTATGGCTACACCTTC.

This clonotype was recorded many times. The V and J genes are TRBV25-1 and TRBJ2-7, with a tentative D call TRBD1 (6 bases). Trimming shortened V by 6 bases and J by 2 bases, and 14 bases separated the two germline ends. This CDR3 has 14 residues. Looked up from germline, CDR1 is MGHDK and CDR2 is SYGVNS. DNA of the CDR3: TGTGCCAGCAGAGGATTAGGGGGAGCCTACGAGCAGTACTTC. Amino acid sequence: CASRGLGGAYEQYF.

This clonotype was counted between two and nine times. The CDR3 nucleotides read TGTGCCAGCACCAACAGGGGCGAGCAGTACTTC. Translated: CASTNRGEQYF. The chain uses TRBV6-2 or TRBV6-3 and TRBJ2-7, with TRBD1 matching over 7 bases. V was clipped by 7 bases and J by 6 bases; unmatched bases: 3. The CDR3 has 11 residues. Germline V CDR1 and CDR2: MNHEY, SVGEGT.

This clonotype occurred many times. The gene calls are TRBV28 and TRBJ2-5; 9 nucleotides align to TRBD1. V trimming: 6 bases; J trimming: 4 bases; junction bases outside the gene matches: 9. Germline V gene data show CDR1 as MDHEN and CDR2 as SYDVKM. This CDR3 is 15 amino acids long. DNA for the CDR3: TGTGCCAGCAGATTTACAGGGGGCGCGGGAGAGACCCAGTACTTC. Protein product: CASRFTGGAGETQYF.